These 23 T cell receptor beta chains originate from one sample sequenced in a study of CD8+ T cells in alopecia areata (dated by TCRdb to the late 2010s). Library preparation used the immunoSEQ multiplex PCR assay. RNA was extracted from all samples and reverse transcribed into cDNA as template for TCR sequencing. What TCRdb holds here is the immuneACCESS table cut down to in-frame rearrangements. Part of the clones is not present; checked against another copy, under half of the missing clones reflect an unresolved V gene, and the others are unexplained. The sample contains about 160,000 clones, around three fifths of them found a single time. The ten largest clones capture approximately 14% of the sample. The time point label here, explained by the study, means: less than 25 weeks on oral tofacitinib. Sample treatment or condition, as interpreted from the label and publication: oral pan-JAK inhibitor, 5-10 mg twice daily.

The specimen was CD4+ T cells sorted from blood, collected at week 24, from a patient treated with tofacitinib. The receptors were gathered from a human donor with alopecia areata.

V and J are TRBV28 and TRBJ2-1, with TRBD2 matching 15 bases. Germline assignment: CDR1 MDHEN and CDR2 SYDVKM. With V trimmed by 6 bases and J by 1 base, 4 bases remained unmatched. The CDR3 totals 17 residues. Here the CDR3 DNA reads TGTGCCAGCAGGGAGGGACTAGCGGGGGGTTCCTACAATGAGCAGTTCTTC. It is translated as CASREGLAGGSYNEQFF. Full variable domain (outside the CDR3, taken from reference TRBV28 and TRBJ2-1): DVKVTQSSRYLVKRTGEKVFLECVQDMDHENMFWYRQDPGLGLRLIYFSYDVKMKEKGDIPEGYSVSREKKERFSLILESASTNQTSMYLCASREGLAGGSYNEQFFGPGTRLTVL.

The V call is TRBV10-3, the J call TRBJ1-3; a possible D gene is TRBD1 (6 bases). The CDR3 runs to 16 residues. The V gene's germline CDR1 is ENHRY and CDR2 SYGVKD. The germline V and J ends were trimmed by 4 bases and 0 bases, with 13 bases remaining between them. The CDR3 reads CAISVTGPSSGNTIYF. DNA for the CDR3: TGTGCCATCAGTGTTACAGGGCCTAGCTCTGGAAACACCATATATTTT.

The chain couples TRBV6-4 to TRBJ2-3, with 9 bases that match TRBD2. V shed 6 bases and J 1 base; nucleotides not matched to a gene: 5. This CDR3 has 15 amino acids. Per the germline V gene, CDR1 is MRHNA and CDR2 is SNTAGT. The CDR3 DNA reads TGTGCCAGCAGCGATAGCGGGGGAGGCACAGATACGCAGTATTTT. Protein product: CASSDSGGGTDTQYF.

This rearrangement joins TRBV6-5 to TRBJ2-5; 7 nucleotides agree with TRBD1. The CDR3 runs 14 residues. Per the germline V gene, CDR1 is MNHEY and CDR2 is SVGAGI. With 6 bases clipped from V and 6 bases from J, the junction kept 10 bases outside the gene matches. CDR3 loop: CASRRGQVLKTQYF. For the CDR3, the DNA is TGTGCCAGCAGAAGAGGACAGGTTCTGAAGACCCAGTACTTC.

By frequency in the sample, this clone is medium-sized (0.01 to 0.1%). The J gene is TRBJ1-2, the V gene TRBV7-8; unclear D gene. In germline, CDR1 is SGHVS, CDR2 FQNEAQ. Trimming pared 5 bases from V and 4 bases from J, leaving 11 bases between. This CDR3 has 13 residues. The CDR3 is CASSHREGYGYTF. In DNA form, the CDR3 reads TGTGCCAGCAGCCATAGGGAGGGCTATGGCTACACCTTC.

The rearrangement links TRBV30 to TRBJ2-5; D is possibly TRBD2 (6 bases). Per germline, CDR1 GTSNPN and CDR2 SVGIG (reference sequence). CDR3 size: 16 residues. Trimming removed 2 bases at V and 5 bases at J, with 21 bases between. CDR3 protein: CAWSPAGLHRWETQYF. The CDR3 DNA follows: TGTGCCTGGAGTCCGGCGGGACTTCATAGGTGGGAGACCCAGTACTTC.

The gene calls are TRBV2 and TRBJ2-4; no firm D call. Looked up from germline, CDR1 is SNHLY and CDR2 is FYNNEI. The V end was cut by 4 bases, the J end by 0 bases, with 10 bases between. The CDR3 sequence is 15 residues long. CDR3 nucleotides: TGTGCCAGCAGTGTAGGGATGCTAGCCAAAAACATTCAGTACTTC. As protein: CASSVGMLAKNIQYF.

The chain links TRBV30 to TRBJ2-7, with TRBD1 identical over 9 bases. Germline V gives CDR1 GTSNPN, CDR2 SVGIG (reference sequence). J lost 3 bases, V lost 4 bases, and 4 bases had no gene match. The CDR3 length is 13 residues. The CDR3 sequence: CAWTLGQGYEQYF. The CDR3 DNA follows: TGTGCCTGGACTCTGGGACAGGGCTACGAGCAGTACTTC.

The chain links TRBV30 to TRBJ1-2; D gene unclear. The length of the CDR3 is 12 residues. V dropped 4 bases and J dropped 6 bases, with 12 bases sitting between them. From germline, CDR1 is GTSNPN and CDR2 SVGIG (reference sequence). This CDR3 is CAWNLKVDGYTF. The CDR3 coding sequence is TGTGCCTGGAATCTAAAGGTGGATGGCTACACCTTC.

The J gene is TRBJ2-5, the V gene TRBV5-1; possibly TRBD2 for D (6 bases). V was cut by 3 bases and J by 2 bases, with 20 bases left in between. The CDR3 is 17 amino acids. Germline V lookup: CDR1 SGHRS, CDR2 YFSETQ. The CDR3 nucleotides read TGCGCCAGCAGCTGGCAGGGAGGCAGCCGCCGACAAGAGACCCAGTACTTC. Protein product: CASSWQGGSRRQETQYF.

The sample holds one count of this clone. The V call is TRBV30, the J call TRBJ2-7; 7 positions agree with TRBD2. Germline V gene lookup returns CDR1 GTSNPN and CDR2 SVGIG (reference sequence). This CDR3 has 13 amino acids. J was trimmed by 7 bases and V by 0 bases; bases with no gene match: 6. CDR3 region: CAWSVRGVEEQYF. The CDR3 DNA reads as TGTGCCTGGAGTGTACGGGGGGTCGAGGAGCAGTACTTC.

The CDR3 loop reads CASSQGQGITEAFF. The CDR3 coding sequence is TGTGCCAGCAGCCAGGGACAGGGGATCACTGAAGCTTTCTTT. This chain joins TRBV6-5 and TRBJ1-1, with 10 bases matching TRBD1. The CDR3 is 14 residues long. Per the germline V gene, CDR1 is MNHEY and CDR2 is SVGAGI. V was pared by 6 bases and J by 4 bases, with 5 bases of the junction left unmatched.

This clone was counted between two and nine times. The chain couples TRBV6-1 to TRBJ1-1; D might be TRBD1 (5 bases). V was trimmed by 4 bases and J by 11 bases, leaving 20 bases between them. From germline, CDR1 is MNHNS and CDR2 SASEGT. The CDR3 is 14 amino acids. DNA for the CDR3: TGTGCCAGCAGTGGGGGACGCTTGCCCACGGTGGCTTTCTTT. It codes for CASSGGRLPTVAFF.

In this sample, this clone turned up a few times. This chain uses TRBV29-1 with TRBJ1-2, with D possibly being TRBD1 (6 bases). Germline V gives CDR1 SQVTM, CDR2 ANQGSEA. CDR3 length: 14 amino acids. V was shortened by 1 base and J by 6 bases, with 15 bases between the two germline ends. The CDR3 is CSVEVRAGADGYTF. DNA of the CDR3: TGCAGCGTTGAAGTTCGGGCAGGGGCTGATGGCTACACCTTC.

V usage is TRBV6-1 and J usage is TRBJ1-3; no clear D. Between the trimmed V and J ends, which lost 7 bases and 4 bases, there was a span of 14 bases. The CDR3 contains 14 residues. Looked up from germline, CDR1 is MNHNS and CDR2 is SASEGT. Here the CDR3 reads CASTERVTGNTIYF. The CDR3 nucleotides read TGTGCCAGCACCGAGCGAGTGACCGGAAACACCATATATTTT.

This clone has more than one count but fewer than ten. The chain recombines TRBV30 with TRBJ2-1, with 11 bases matching TRBD2. The CDR3 is made up of 13 amino acids. Germline V gene lookup returns CDR1 GTSNPN and CDR2 SVGIG (reference sequence). The trim removed 3 bases at V and 7 bases at J, leaving 2 bases unmatched. CDR3 DNA sequence: TGTGCCTGGAGACTAGCGGGGGTTAATGAGCAGTTCTTC. It yields the protein CAWRLAGVNEQFF.

The chain joins TRBV2 to TRBJ2-7, with a possible D match to TRBD1 (6 bases). The CDR3 is 13 amino acids. Per the germline V gene, CDR1 is SNHLY and CDR2 is FYNNEI. V was cut by 8 bases and J by 4 bases, with 15 bases left in between. The CDR3: CASLRTVKYEQYF. The CDR3 DNA sequence: TGTGCCAGCCTGAGGACAGTTAAATACGAGCAGTACTTC.

The rearrangement joins TRBV30 to TRBJ1-1, with a possible D match to TRBD1 (6 bases). Germline CDR1 GTSNPN, CDR2 SVGIG (reference sequence). The V end lost 2 bases, the J end lost 4 bases, and 11 bases lay between the germline ends. CDR3 length equals 13 residues. The CDR3 coding sequence is TGTGCCTGGAGTCAGGGGTTGTTCACTGAAGCTTTCTTT. Protein: CAWSQGLFTEAFF. Together with reference TRBV30 and TRBJ1-1, the CDR3 gives the full variable domain: SQTIHQWPATLVQPVGSPLSLECTVEGTSNPNLYWYRQAAGRGLQLLFYSVGIGQISSEVPQNLSASRPQDRQFILSSKKLLLSDSGFYLCAWSQGLFTEAFFGQGTRLTVV.

This clone was seen only a few times. The same CDR3 can be traced to other DNA sequences in this sample. V is TRBV29-1 and J is TRBJ2-5; D possibly matches TRBD1 or TRBD2 (5 bases each). In germline, CDR1 is SQVTM, CDR2 ANQGSEA. V was clipped by 6 bases and J by 5 bases, with 16 bases between them. This CDR3 is built from 13 residues. The CDR3 nucleotides read TGCAGCGTCGCGGGCAGGGCGCAGGAGACCCAGTACTTC. It codes for CSVAGRAQETQYF. Looking up the rest from reference TRBV29-1 and TRBJ2-5 gives the full variable domain: SAVISQKPSRDICQRGTSLTIQCQVDSQVTMMFWYRQQPGQSLTLIATANQGSEATYESGFVIDKFPISRPNLTFSTLTVSNMSPEDSSIYLCSVAGRAQETQYFGPGTRLLVL.

Of note for this clone: The same CDR3 is also encoded by other DNA sequences in this sample. The rearrangement uses TRBV29-1 and TRBJ2-2; D not resolved. Germline lookup yields CDR1 SQVTM and CDR2 ANQGSEA. The CDR3 is 11 residues long. Trimming cost V 4 bases and J 5 bases, with 5 bases left between them. The CDR3 DNA reads as TGCAGCGTTGGGGTTACCGGGGAGCTGTTTTTT. It encodes CSVGVTGELFF.

V and J are TRBV4-2 and TRBJ2-7; 8 bases map to TRBD1. The length of the CDR3 is 15 residues. The germline CDR1 and CDR2 sequences are LGHNA and YNFKEQ. With 7 bases clipped from V and 4 bases from J, the junction kept 12 bases outside the gene matches. The CDR3: CASNSPGGGQYEQYF. CDR3 nucleotides: TGTGCCAGCAACTCCCCAGGGGGCGGTCAGTACGAGCAGTACTTC.

The chain uses TRBV29-1 and TRBJ2-3, with 7 bases fitting TRBD1. V trimming: 6 bases; J trimming: 3 bases; junction bases outside the gene matches: 12. Looked up from germline, CDR1 is SQVTM and CDR2 is ANQGSEA. The CDR3 consists of 15 residues. This chain's CDR3 is CSVGSRQGRTDTQYF. The CDR3 DNA is TGCAGCGTAGGAAGCAGACAGGGACGTACAGATACGCAGTATTTT.

This sequence joins TRBV6-5 and TRBJ2-4, with D unresolved. The length of the CDR3 is 14 residues. The germline V and J ends were trimmed by 6 bases and 3 bases, with 12 bases remaining between them. From germline, CDR1 is MNHEY and CDR2 SVGAGI. The CDR3 loop reads CASSLKGLKNIQYF. Here the CDR3 DNA reads TGTGCCAGCAGCCTTAAGGGCCTCAAAAACATTCAGTACTTC.